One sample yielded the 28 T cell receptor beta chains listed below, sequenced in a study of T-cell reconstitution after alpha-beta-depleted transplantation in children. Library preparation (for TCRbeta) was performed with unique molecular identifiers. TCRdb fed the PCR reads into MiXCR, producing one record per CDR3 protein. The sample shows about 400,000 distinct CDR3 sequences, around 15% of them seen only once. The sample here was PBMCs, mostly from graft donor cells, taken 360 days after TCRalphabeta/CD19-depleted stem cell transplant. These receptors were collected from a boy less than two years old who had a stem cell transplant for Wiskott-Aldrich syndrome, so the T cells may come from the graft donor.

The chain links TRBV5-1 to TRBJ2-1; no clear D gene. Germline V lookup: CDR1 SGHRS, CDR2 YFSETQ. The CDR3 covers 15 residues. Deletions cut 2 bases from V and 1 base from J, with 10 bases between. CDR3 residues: CASSFGDKSYNEQFF. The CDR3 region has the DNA TGCGCCAGCAGCTTTGGGGATAAGTCCTACAATGAGCAGTTCTTC.

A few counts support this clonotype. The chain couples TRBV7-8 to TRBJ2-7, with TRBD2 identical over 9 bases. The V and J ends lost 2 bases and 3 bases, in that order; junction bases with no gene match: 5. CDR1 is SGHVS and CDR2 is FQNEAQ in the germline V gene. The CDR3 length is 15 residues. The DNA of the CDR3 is TGTGCCAGCAGCTTACGTCTAGCGGGACTCTACGAGCAGTACTTC. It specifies CASSLRLAGLYEQYF.

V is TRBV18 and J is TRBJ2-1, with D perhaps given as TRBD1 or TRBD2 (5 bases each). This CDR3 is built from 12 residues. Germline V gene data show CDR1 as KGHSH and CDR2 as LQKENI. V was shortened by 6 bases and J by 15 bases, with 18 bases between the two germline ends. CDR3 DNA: TGTGCCAGCTCTCCCACTGGGGGAGAGGGGTTCTTC. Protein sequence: CASSPTGGEGFF. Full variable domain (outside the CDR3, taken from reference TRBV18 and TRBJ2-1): NAGVMQNPRHLVRRRGQEARLRCSPMKGHSHVYWYRQLPEEGLKFMVYLQKENIIDESGMPKERFSAEFPKEGPSILRIQQVVRGDSAAYFCASSPTGGEGFFGPGTRLTVL.

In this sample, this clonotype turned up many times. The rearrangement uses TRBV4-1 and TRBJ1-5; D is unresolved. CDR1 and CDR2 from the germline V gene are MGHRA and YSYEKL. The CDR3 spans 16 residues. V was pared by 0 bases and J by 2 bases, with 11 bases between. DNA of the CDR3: TGCGCCAGCAGCCAAGAACGAGCAAACCGCAATCAGCCCCAGCATTTT. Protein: CASSQERANRNQPQHF.

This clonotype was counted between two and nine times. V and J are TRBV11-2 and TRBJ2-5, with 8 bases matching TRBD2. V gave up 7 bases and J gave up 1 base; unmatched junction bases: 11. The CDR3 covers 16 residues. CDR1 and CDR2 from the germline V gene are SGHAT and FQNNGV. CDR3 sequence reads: CASTDPGGVPQETQYF. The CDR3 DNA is TGTGCCAGCACCGACCCCGGGGGGGTACCCCAAGAGACCCAGTACTTC.

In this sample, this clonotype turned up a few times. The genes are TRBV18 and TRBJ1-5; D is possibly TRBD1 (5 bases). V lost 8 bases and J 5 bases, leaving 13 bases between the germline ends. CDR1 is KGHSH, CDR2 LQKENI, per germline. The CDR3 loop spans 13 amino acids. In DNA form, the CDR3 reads TGTGCCAGCGCTCAGGGTAGGGATCAGCCCCAGCATTTT. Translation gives CASAQGRDQPQHF.

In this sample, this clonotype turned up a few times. This chain's CDR3 is CASSSQGDPYEQYF. As DNA, the CDR3 is TGTGCCAGCAGTTCGCAGGGCGACCCCTACGAGCAGTACTTC. V usage is TRBV12-3 or TRBV12-4 and J usage is TRBJ2-7; TRBD1 might be the D (5 bases). Trimming cost V 4 bases and J 2 bases, with 12 bases left between them. The length of the CDR3 is 14 residues.

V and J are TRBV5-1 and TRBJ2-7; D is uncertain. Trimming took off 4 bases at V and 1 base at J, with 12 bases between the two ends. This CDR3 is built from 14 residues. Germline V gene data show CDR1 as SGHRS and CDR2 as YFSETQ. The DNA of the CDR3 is TGCGCCAGCAGCGATCCTCCCTATTCCTACGAGCAGTACTTC. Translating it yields CASSDPPYSYEQYF.

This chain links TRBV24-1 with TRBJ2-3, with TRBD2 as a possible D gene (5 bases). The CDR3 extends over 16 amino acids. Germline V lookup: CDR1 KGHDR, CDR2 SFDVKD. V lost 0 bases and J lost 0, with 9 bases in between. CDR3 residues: CATSDLLGGSTDTQYF. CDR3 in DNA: TGTGCCACCAGTGATTTGCTTGGCGGGAGCACAGATACGCAGTATTTT.

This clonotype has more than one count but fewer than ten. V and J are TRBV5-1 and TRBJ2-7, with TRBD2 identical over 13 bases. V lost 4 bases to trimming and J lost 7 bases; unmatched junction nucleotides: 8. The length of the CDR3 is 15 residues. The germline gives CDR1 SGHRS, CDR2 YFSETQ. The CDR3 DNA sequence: TGCGCCAGCAGCAGTACTAGCGGGAGGGCCCGAGAGCAGTACTTC. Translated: CASSSTSGRAREQYF.

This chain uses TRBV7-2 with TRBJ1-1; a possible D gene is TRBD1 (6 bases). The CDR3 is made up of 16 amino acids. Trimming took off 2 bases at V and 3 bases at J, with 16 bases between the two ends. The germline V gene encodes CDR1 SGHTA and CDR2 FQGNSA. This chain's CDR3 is CASSLLGAGRYTEAFF. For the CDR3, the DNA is TGTGCCAGCAGCTTATTGGGGGCAGGGCGATACACTGAAGCTTTCTTT.

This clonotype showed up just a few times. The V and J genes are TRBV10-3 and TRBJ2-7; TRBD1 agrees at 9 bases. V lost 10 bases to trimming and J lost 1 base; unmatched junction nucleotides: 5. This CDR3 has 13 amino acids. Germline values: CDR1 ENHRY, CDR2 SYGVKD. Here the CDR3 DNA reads TGTGCCACCACGGGACAGGGATCCTACGAGCAGTACTTC. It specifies CATTGQGSYEQYF.

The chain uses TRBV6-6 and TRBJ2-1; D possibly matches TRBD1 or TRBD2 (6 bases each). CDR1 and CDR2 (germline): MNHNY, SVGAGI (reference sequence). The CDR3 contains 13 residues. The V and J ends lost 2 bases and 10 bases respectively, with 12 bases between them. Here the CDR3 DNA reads TGTGCCAGCAGTTACGTTCGCGGGACAGAGCAGTTCTTC. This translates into CASSYVRGTEQFF.

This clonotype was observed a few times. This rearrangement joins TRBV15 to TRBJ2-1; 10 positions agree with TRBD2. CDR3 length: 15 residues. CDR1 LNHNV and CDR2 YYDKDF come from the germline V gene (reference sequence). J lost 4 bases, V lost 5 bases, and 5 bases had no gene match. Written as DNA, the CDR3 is TGTGCCACCAGCCCCCGGACTAGCGGATACAATGAGCAGTTCTTC. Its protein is CATSPRTSGYNEQFF. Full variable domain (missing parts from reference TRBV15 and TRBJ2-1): DAMVIQNPRYQVTQFGKPVTLSCSQTLNHNVMYWYQQKSSQAPKLLFHYYDKDFNNEADTPDNFQSRRPNTSFCFLDIRSPGLGDTAMYLCATSPRTSGYNEQFFGPGTRLTVL.

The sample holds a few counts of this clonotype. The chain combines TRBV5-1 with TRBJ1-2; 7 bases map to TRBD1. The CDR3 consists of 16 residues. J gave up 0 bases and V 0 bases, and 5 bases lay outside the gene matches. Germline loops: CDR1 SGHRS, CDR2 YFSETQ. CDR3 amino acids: CASSLVSGTANYGYTF. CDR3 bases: TGCGCCAGCAGCTTGGTCTCCGGGACAGCTAACTATGGCTACACCTTC.

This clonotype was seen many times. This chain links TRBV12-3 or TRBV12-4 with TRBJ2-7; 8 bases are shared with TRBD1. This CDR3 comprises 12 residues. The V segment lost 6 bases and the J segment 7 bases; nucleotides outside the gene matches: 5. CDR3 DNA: TGTGCCAGCAGACGGACAGGGTTGGAGCAGTACTTC. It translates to CASRRTGLEQYF.

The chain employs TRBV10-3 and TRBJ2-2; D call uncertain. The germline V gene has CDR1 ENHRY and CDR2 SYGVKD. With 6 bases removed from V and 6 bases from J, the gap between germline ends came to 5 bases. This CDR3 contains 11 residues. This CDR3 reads CAIRVAGELFF. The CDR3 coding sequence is TGTGCCATCAGAGTAGCCGGGGAGCTGTTTTTT.

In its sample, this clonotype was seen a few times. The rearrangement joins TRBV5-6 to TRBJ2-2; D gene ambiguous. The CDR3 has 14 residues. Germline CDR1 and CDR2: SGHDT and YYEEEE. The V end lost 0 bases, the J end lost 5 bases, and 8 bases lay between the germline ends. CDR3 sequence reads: CASSLGPITGELFF. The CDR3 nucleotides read TGTGCCAGCAGCTTGGGACCAATTACCGGGGAGCTGTTTTTT.

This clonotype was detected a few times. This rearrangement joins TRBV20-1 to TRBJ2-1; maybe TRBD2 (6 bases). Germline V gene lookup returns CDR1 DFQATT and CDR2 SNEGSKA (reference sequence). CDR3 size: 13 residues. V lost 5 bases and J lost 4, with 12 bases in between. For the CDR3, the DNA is TGCAGTGCTTGGGGACTCCTGTACAATGAGCAGTTCTTC. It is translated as CSAWGLLYNEQFF.

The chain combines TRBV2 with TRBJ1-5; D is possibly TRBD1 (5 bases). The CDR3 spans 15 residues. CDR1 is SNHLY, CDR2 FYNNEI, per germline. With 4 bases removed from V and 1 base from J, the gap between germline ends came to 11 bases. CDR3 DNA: TGTGCCAGCAGTGGGGGCAGGGTCAGCAATCAGCCCCAGCATTTT. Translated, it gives CASSGGRVSNQPQHF.

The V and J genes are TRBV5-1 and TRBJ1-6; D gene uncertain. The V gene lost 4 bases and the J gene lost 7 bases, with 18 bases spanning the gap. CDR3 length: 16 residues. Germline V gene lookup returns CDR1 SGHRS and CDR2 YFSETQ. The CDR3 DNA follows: TGCGCCAGCAGCGTTACGGTGGCCGCAGCGAATTCACCCCTCCACTTT. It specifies CASSVTVAAANSPLHF.

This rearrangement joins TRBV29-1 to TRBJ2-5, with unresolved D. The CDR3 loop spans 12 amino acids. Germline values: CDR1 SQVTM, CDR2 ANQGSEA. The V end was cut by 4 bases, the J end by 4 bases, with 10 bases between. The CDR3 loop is CSVGHLGETQYF. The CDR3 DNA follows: TGCAGCGTTGGTCACCTAGGAGAGACCCAGTACTTC.

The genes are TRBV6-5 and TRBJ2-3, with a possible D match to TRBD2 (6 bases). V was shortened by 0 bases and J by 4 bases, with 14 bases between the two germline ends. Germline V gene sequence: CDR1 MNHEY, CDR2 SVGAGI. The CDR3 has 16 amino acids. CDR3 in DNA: TGTGCCAGCAGTTACTCGGGGGGAGGACCCCCAGATACGCAGTATTTT. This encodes CASSYSGGGPPDTQYF.

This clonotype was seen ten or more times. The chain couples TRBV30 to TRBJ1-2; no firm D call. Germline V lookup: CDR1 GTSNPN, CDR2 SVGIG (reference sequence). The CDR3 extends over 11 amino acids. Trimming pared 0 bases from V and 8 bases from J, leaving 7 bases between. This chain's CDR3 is CAWSVMRGYTF. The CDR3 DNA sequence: TGTGCCTGGAGTGTAATGAGGGGCTACACCTTC.

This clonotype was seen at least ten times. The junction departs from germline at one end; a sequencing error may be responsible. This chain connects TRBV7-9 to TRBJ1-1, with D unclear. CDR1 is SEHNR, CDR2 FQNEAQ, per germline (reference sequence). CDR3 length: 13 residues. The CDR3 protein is CASSLDPNTEAFF. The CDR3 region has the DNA TGCGCCAGCAGCTTGGATCCGAACACTGAAGCTTTCTTT.

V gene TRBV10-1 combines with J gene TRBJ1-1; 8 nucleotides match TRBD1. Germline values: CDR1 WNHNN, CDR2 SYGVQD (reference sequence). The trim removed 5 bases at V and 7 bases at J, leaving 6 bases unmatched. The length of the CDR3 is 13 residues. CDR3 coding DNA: TGCGCCAGCAGTTTCACCGGGACAGGTGAAGCTTTCTTT. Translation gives CASSFTGTGEAFF.

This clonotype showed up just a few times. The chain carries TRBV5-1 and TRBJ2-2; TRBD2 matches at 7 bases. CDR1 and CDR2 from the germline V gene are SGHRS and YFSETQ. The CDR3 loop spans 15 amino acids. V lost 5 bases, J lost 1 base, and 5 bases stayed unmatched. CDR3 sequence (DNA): TGCGCCAGCAGGACTAGCCCTGGGAACACCGGGGAGCTGTTTTTT. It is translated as CASRTSPGNTGELFF.

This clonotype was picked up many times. CDR3 sequence: CASSVEGDTYNEQFF. Written as DNA, the CDR3 is TGTGCCAGCAGCGTAGAAGGAGACACCTACAATGAGCAGTTCTTC. V is TRBV9 and J is TRBJ2-1; D unresolved. V dropped 0 bases and J dropped 2 bases, with 9 bases sitting between them. Germline-derived CDR1 and CDR2 are SGDLS and YYNGEE. The CDR3 has 15 amino acids.